The TCR beta chain described here comes from a study of T-cell memory formation after mild COVID-19. The CDR3 covers 15 residues. The V and J ends lost 1 base and 1 base respectively, with 8 bases between them. Germline V gene lookup returns CDR1 DFQATT and CDR2 SNEGSKA (reference sequence). The table lists this clonotype with many counts. MiXCR was run by TCRdb on the 5' RACE reads, yielding one entry per CDR3 protein. Of almost 35,000 distinct CDR3 sequences in the sample, about 7.3% were seen once. Sequenced: PBMCs or a T cell subset sorted from them (not recorded which). This clonotype originated in a man between 18 and 35 years old who had mild COVID-19 (a few samples of this study predate the infection). Cell type and time point are not known. This sequence joins TRBV20-1 and TRBJ2-6, with no clear D. The CDR3: CSARARYSGANVLTF. The CDR3 DNA is TGCAGTGCTAGAGCCCGGTATTCTGGGGCCAACGTCCTGACTTTC.